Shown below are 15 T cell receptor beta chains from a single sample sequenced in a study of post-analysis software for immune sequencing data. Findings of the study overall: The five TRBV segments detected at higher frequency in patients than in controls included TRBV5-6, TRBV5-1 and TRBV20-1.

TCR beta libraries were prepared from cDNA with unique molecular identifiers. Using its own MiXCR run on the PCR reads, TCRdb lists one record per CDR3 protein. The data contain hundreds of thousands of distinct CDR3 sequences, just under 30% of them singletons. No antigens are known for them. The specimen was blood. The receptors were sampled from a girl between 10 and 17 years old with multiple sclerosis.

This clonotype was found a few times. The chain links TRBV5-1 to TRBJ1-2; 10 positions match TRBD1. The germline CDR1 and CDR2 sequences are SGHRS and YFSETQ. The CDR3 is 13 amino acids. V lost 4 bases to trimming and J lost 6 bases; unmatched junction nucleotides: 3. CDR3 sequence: CASSTGQGDGYTF. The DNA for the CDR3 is TGCGCCAGCAGCACAGGACAGGGGGATGGCTACACCTTC.

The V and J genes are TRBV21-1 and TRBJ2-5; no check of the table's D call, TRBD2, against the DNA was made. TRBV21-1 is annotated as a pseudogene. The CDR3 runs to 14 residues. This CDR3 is CASKVGTSGETQYF. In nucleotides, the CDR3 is TGCGCCAGCAAAGTGGGGACTAGCGGAGAGACCCAGTACTTC.

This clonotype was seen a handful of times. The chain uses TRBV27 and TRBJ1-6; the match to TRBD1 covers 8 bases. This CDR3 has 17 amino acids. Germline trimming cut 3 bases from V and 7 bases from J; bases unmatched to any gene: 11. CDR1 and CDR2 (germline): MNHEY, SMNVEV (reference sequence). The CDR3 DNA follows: TGTGCCAGCAGTTTGAACAGGGGGGAATACGGGAATTCACCCCTCCACTTT. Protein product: CASSLNRGEYGNSPLHF.

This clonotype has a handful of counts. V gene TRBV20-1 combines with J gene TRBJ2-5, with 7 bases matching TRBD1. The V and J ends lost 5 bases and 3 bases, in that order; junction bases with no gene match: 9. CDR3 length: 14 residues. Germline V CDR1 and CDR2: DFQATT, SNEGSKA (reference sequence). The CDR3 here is CSARTGTAEETQYF. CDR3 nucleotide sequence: TGCAGTGCTCGAACCGGGACAGCAGAAGAGACCCAGTACTTC.

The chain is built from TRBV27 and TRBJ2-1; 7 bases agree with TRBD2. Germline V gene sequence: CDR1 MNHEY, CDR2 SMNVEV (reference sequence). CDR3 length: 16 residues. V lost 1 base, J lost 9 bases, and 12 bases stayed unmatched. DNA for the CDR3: TGTGCCAGCAGTTTATTAAGTTTCGCGGGAGCGGGTGAGCAGTTCTTC. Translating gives CASSLLSFAGAGEQFF.

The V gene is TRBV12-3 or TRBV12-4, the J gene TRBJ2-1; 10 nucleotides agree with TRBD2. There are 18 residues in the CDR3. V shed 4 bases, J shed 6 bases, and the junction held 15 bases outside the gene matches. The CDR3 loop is CASSSVSVAGGTPNEQFF. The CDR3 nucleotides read TGTGCCAGCAGTTCAGTCTCGGTAGCGGGGGGCACCCCCAATGAGCAGTTCTTC.

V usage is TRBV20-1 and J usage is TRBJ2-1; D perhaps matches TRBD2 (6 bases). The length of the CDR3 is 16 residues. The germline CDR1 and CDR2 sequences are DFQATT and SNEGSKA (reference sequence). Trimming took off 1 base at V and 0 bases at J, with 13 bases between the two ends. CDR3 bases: TGCAGTGCTAGAGGAGGGAGGAGGAGCTCCTACAATGAGCAGTTCTTC. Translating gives CSARGGRRSSYNEQFF.

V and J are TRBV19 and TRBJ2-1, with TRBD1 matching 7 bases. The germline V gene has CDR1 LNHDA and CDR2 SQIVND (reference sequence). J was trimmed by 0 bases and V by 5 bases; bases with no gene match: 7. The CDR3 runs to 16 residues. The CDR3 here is CASSSQGSPSYNEQFF. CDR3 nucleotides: TGTGCCAGTAGTTCACAGGGGTCGCCCTCCTACAATGAGCAGTTCTTC.

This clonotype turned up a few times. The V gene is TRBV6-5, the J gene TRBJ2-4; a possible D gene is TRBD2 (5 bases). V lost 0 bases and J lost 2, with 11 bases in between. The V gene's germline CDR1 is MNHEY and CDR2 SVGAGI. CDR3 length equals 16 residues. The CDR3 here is CASSYSGGGSKNIQYF. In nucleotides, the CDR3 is TGTGCCAGCAGTTACTCGGGCGGAGGTTCCAAAAACATTCAGTACTTC.

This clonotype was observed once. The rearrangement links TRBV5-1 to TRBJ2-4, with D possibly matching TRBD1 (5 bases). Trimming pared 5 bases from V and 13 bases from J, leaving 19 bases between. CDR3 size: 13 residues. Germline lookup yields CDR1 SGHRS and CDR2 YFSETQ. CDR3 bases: TGCGCCAGCAGTTTTCAATGGGGCTACGGGCAGTACTTC. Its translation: CASSFQWGYGQYF.

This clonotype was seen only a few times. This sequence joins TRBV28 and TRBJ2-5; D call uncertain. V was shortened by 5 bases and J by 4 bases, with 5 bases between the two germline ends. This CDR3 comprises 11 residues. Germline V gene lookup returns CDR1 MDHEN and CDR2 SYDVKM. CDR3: CASSKLETQYF. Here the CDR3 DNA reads TGTGCCAGCAGTAAACTAGAGACCCAGTACTTC. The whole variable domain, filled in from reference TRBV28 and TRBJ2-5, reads DVKVTQSSRYLVKRTGEKVFLECVQDMDHENMFWYRQDPGLGLRLIYFSYDVKMKEKGDIPEGYSVSREKKERFSLILESASTNQTSMYLCASSKLETQYFGPGTRLLVL.

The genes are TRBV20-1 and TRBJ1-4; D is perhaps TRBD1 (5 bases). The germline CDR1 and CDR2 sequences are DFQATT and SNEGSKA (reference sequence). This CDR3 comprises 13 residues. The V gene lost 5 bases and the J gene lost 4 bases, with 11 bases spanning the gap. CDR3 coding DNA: TGCAGTGCTGAGGGGTTTGGTAATGAAAAACTGTTTTTT. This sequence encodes CSAEGFGNEKLFF.

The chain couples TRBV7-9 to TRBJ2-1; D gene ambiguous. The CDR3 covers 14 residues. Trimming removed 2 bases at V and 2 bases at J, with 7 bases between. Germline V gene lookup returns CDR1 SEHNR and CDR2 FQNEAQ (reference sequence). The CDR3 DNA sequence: TGTGCCAGCAGCTTAAATACCCCCTACAATGAGCAGTTCTTC. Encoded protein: CASSLNTPYNEQFF.

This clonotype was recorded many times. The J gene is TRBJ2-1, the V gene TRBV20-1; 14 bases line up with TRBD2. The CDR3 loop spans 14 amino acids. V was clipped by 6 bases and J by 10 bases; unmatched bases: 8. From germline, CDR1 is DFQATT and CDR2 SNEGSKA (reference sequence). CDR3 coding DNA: TGCAGTGCCTCGAGACTAGCGGGAGGGGGAGAGCAGTTCTTC. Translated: CSASRLAGGGEQFF.

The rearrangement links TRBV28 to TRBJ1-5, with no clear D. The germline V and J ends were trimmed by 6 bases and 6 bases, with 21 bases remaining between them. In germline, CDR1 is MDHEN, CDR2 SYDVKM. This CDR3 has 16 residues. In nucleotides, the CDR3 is TGTGCCAGCAGCCCCTTACTTGAAAAGGGCCCTCAGCCCCAGCATTTT. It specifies CASSPLLEKGPQPQHF. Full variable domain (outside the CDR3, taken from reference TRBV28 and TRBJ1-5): DVKVTQSSRYLVKRTGEKVFLECVQDMDHENMFWYRQDPGLGLRLIYFSYDVKMKEKGDIPEGYSVSREKKERFSLILESASTNQTSMYLCASSPLLEKGPQPQHFGDGTRLSIL.